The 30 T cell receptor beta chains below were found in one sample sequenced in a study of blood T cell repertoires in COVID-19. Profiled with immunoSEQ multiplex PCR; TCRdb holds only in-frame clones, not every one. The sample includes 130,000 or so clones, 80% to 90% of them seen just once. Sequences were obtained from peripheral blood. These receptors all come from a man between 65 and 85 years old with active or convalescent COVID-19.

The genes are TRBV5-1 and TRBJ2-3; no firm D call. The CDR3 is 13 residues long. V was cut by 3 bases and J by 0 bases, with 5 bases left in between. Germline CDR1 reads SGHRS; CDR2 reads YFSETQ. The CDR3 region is CASSSTSTDTQYF. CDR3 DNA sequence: TGCGCCAGCAGCTCCACTAGCACAGATACGCAGTATTTT.

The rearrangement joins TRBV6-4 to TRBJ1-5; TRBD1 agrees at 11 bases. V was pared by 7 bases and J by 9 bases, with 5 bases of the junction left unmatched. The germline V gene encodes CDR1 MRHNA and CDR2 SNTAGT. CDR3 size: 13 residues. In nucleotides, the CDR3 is TGTGCCAGCACCGGACAGGGGGCCCGGCCCCAGCATTTT. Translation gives CASTGQGARPQHF.

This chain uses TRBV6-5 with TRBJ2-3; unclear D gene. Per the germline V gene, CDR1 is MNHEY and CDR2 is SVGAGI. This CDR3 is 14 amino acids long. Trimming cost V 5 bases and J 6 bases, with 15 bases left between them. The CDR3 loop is CASSIRVPVDTQYF. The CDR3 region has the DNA TGTGCCAGCAGTATCCGGGTCCCCGTGGATACGCAGTATTTT.

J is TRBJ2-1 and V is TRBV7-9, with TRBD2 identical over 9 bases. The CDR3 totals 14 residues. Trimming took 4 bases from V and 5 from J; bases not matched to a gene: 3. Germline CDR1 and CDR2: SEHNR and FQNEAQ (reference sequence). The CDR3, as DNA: TGTGCCAGCAGCTCAGCGGGAGGAGACAATGAGCAGTTCTTC. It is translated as CASSSAGGDNEQFF. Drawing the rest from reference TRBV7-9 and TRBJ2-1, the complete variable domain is DTGVSQNPRHKITKRGQNVTFRCDPISEHNRLYWYRQTLGQGPEFLTYFQNEAQLEKSRLLSDRFSAERPKGSFSTLEIQRTEQGDSAMYLCASSSAGGDNEQFFGPGTRLTVL.

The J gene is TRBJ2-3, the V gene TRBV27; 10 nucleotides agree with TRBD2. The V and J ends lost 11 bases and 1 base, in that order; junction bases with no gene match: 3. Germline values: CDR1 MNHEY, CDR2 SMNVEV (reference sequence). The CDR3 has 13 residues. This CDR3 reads CASGLAGTDTQYF. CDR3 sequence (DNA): TGTGCCTCCGGACTAGCGGGCACAGATACGCAGTATTTT.

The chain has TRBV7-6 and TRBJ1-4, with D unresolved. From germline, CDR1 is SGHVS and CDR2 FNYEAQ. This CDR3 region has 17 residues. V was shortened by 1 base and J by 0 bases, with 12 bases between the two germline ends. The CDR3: CASSLGRATATNEKLFF. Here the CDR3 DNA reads TGTGCCAGCAGCTTAGGGAGGGCAACTGCAACTAATGAAAAACTGTTTTTT.

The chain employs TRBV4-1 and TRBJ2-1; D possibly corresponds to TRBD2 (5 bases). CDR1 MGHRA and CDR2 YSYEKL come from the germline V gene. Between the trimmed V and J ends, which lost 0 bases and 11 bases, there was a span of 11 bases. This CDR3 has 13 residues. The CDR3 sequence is CASSQDSEVKQFF. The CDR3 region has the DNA TGCGCCAGCAGCCAAGATTCGGAGGTCAAGCAGTTCTTC.

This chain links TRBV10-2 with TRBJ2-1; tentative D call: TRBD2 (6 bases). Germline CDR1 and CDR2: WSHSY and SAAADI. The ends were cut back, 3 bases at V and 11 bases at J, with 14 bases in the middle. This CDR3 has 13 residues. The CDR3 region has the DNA TGCGCCAGCAGTGATGTTATTGCGGGGCAGCAGTTCTTC. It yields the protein CASSDVIAGQQFF.

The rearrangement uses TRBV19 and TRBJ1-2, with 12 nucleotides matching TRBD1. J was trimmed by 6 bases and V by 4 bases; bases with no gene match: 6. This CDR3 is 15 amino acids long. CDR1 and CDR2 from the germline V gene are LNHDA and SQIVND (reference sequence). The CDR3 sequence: CASSTPGTGGHGYTF. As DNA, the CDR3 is TGTGCCAGTAGTACCCCCGGGACAGGGGGCCATGGCTACACCTTC.

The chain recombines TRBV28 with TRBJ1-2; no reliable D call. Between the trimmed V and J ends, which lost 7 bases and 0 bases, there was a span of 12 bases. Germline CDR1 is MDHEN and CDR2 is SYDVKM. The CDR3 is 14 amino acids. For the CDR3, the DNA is TGTGCCAGCACCCCCACCCAGGCTAACTATGGCTACACCTTC. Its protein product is CASTPTQANYGYTF.

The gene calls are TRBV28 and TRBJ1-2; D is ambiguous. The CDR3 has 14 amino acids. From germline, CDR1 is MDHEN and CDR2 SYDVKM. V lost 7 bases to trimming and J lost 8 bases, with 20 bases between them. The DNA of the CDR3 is TGTGCCAGCACCCCGGGAGGCGGGGAAGGAGGCTACACCTTC. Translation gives CASTPGGGEGGYTF.

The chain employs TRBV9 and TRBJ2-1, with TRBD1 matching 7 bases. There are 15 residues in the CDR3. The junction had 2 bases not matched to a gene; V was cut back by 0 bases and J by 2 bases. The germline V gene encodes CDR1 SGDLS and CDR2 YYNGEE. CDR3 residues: CASSVVGTAYNEQFF. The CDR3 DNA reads TGTGCCAGCAGCGTAGTAGGGACAGCCTACAATGAGCAGTTCTTC.

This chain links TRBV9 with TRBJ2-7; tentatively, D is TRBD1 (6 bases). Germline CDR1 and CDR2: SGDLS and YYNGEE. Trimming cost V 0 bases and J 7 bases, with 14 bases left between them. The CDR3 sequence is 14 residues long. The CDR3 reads CASSVESGAGEQYF. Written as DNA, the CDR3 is TGTGCCAGCAGCGTAGAATCAGGGGCTGGTGAGCAGTACTTC.

The CDR3 bases are TGCAGCGTTGACGTCGGTCAGGGGGTCCGCAATGAGCAGTTCTTC. Translating gives CSVDVGQGVRNEQFF. J is TRBJ2-1 and V is TRBV29-1; 7 positions match TRBD1. This CDR3 region has 15 residues. Germline assignment: CDR1 SQVTM and CDR2 ANQGSEA. V trimming: 3 bases; J trimming: 6 bases; junction bases outside the gene matches: 11.

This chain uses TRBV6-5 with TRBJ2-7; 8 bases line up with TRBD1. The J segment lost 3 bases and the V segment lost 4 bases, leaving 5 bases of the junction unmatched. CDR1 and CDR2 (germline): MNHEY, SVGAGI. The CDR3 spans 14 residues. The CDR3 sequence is CASSSRTGSYEQYF. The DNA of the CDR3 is TGTGCCAGCAGTTCCAGGACAGGGAGCTACGAGCAGTACTTC.

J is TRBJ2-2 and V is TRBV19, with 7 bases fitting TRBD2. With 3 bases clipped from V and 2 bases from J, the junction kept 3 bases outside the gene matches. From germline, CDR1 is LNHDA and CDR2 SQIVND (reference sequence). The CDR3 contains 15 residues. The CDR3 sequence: CASSITSVNTGELFF. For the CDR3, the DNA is TGTGCCAGTAGTATCACTAGCGTTAACACCGGGGAGCTGTTTTTT.

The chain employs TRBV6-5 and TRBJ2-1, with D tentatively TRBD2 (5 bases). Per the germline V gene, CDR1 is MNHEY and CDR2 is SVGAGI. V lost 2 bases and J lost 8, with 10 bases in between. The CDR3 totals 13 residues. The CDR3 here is CASSYRVGDEQFF. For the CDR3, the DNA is TGTGCCAGCAGTTACAGGGTCGGGGATGAGCAGTTCTTC.

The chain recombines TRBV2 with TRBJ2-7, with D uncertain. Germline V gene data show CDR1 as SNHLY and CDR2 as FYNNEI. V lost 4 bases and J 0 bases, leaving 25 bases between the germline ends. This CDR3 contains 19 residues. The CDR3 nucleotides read TGTGCCAGCAGTGTATCGGCAGTCTTCTTAGCCCAGAGCTCCTACGAGCAGTACTTC. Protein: CASSVSAVFLAQSSYEQYF.

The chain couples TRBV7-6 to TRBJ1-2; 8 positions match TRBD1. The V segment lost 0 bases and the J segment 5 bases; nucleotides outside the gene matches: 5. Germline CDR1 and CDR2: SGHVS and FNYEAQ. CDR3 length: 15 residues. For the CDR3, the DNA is TGTGCCAGCAGCTTAGCGCCAGGGGGCATTTATGGCTACACCTTC. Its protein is CASSLAPGGIYGYTF.

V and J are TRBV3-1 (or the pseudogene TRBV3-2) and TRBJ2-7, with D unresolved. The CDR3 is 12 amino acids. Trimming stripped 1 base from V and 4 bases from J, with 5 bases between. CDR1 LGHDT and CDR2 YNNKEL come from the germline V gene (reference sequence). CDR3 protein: CASSQVQYEQYF. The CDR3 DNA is TGTGCCAGCAGCCAAGTCCAGTACGAGCAGTACTTC.

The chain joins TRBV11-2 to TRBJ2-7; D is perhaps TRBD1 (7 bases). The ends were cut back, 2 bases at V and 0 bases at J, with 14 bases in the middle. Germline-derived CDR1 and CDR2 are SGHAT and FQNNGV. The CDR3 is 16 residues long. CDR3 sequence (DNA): TGTGCCAGCAGCTTAAGGGGGGCAGGGGGCTCCTACGAGCAGTACTTC. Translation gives CASSLRGAGGSYEQYF.

The CDR3 reads CATSRDLSSGANVLTF. The DNA of the CDR3 is TGTGCCACCAGCAGAGATCTAAGCTCTGGGGCCAACGTCCTGACTTTC. The chain combines TRBV15 with TRBJ2-6; D remains ambiguous. V lost 0 bases to trimming and J lost 0 bases, with 6 bases between them. CDR1 and CDR2 from the germline V gene are LNHNV and YYDKDF (reference sequence). The length of the CDR3 is 16 residues. The full variable domain, in which reference TRBV15 and TRBJ2-6 provide the parts outside the CDR3, is DAMVIQNPRYQVTQFGKPVTLSCSQTLNHNVMYWYQQKSSQAPKLLFHYYDKDFNNEADTPDNFQSRRPNTSFCFLDIRSPGLGDTAMYLCATSRDLSSGANVLTFGAGSRLTVL.

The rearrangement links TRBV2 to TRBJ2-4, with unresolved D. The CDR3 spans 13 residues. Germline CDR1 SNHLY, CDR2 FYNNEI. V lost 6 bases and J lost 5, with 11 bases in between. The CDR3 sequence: CASRAPEQNIQYF. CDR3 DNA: TGTGCCAGCAGGGCCCCAGAACAAAACATTCAGTACTTC.

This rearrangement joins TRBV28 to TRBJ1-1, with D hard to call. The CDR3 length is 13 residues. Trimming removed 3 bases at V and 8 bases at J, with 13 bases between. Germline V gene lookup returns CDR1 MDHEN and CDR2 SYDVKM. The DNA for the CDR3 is TGTGCCAGCAGTTTCTCTGACTCCGACGAAGCTTTCTTT. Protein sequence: CASSFSDSDEAFF.

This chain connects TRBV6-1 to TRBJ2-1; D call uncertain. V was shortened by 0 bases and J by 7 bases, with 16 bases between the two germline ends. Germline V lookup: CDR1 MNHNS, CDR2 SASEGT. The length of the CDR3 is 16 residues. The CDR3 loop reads CASSEARQPRMNEQFF. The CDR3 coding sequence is TGTGCCAGCAGTGAAGCGCGGCAGCCCAGAATGAATGAGCAGTTCTTC.

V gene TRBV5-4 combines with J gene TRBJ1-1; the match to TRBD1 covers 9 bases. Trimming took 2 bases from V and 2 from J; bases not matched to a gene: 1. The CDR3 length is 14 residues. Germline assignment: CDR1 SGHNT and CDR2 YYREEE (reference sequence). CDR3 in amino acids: CASSLQGANTEAFF. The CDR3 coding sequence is TGTGCCAGCAGCTTACAGGGGGCCAACACTGAAGCTTTCTTT.

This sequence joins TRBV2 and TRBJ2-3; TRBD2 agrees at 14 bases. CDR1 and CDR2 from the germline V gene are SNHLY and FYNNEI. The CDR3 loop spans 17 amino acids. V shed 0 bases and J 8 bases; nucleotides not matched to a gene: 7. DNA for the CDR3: TGTGCCAGCAGTGAAGCGGGACTAGCGGGAGCGATTGGTACGCAGTATTTT. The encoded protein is CASSEAGLAGAIGTQYF.

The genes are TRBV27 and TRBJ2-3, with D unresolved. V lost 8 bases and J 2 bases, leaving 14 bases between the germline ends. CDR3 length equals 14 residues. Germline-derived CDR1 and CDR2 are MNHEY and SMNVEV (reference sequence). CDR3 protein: CASAREWFTDTQYF. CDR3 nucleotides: TGTGCCAGCGCCCGTGAGTGGTTCACAGATACGCAGTATTTT.

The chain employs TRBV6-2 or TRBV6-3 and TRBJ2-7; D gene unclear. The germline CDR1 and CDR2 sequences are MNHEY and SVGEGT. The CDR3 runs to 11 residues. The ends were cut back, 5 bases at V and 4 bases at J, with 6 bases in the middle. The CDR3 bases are TGTGCCAGCAGTAAGCTTTACGAGCAGTACTTC. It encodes CASSKLYEQYF.

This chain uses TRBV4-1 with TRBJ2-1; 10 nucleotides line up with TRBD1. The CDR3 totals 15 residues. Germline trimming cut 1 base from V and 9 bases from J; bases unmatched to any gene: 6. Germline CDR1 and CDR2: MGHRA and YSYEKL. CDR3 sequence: CASSQGVTGGSEQFF. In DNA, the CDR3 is TGCGCCAGCAGCCAAGGGGTGACAGGGGGCAGTGAGCAGTTCTTC.